The TCR beta chain under discussion was sequenced for a study of human T cells and chemical hapten exposure. The CDR3 totals 14 residues. Looked up from germline, CDR1 is MNHEY and CDR2 is SVGEGT. V lost 8 bases and J lost 1; bases outside the gene matches: 4. As for time point: patch test 2, 6 weeks after DPC sensitization. Treatment specified: therapeutic diphenylcyclopropenone sensitization with weekly scalp DPC. TCRdb recomputed calls from the RACE reads with MiXCR, one row per CDR3 protein. The repertoire consists of more than 75,000 distinct CDR3 sequences, with 9.3% occurring once and the leading ten covering about 2%. The table lists this clonotype with many counts.

This chain links TRBV6-2 or TRBV6-3 with TRBJ2-2; 7 nucleotides align to TRBD2. Specimen: whole blood, collected in connection with sensitization to the hapten diphenylcyclopropenone (DPC). This receptor was taken from a woman aged 40 to 50 with alopecia areata. Some clones in this sample may be carry-over from other donors' samples. The CDR3, as DNA: TGTGCCAGCCGACCTAGCGGGAACACCGGGGAGCTGTTTTTT. Amino acid sequence: CASRPSGNTGELFF.